The rows below give T cell receptor beta chains drawn from one sample of a study of blood T cell repertoires in COVID-19. Clones were sequenced by immunoSEQ multiplex PCR, and TCRdb holds only the in-frame ones, with some missing. The sample comprises more than 350,000 clones, 85% to 90% of which are singletons, and over 0.95% rests with the top ten. The sample comprised PBMCs or T cells enriched from blood (not recorded which). The receptors derive from a man aged 18 to 30 who had recovered from COVID-19. The CDR3 runs from the conserved cysteine through the conserved F or W. The order of the fields is clone size, J gene, D gene, V gene, CDR3 DNA, CDR3 protein. A D gene is named only where the DNA matches it firmly. Only some rows state a clone size, as once, few, many or a class for expanded clones.

size: .; J: TRBJ2-1; D: TRBD2; V: TRBV5-1; DNA: TGCGCCAGCAGCACGGGACTAGCGGGGAACAATGAGCAGTTCTTC; CDR3: CASSTGLAGNNEQFF
size: .; J: TRBJ1-1; D: .; V: TRBV29-1; DNA: TGCAGCGTTGGAGGTCTGAACACTGAAGCTTTCTTT; CDR3: CSVGGLNTEAFF
size: .; J: TRBJ2-1; D: TRBD2; V: TRBV6-2/TRBV6-3; DNA: TGTGCCAGCAGTACGAGCGGGAAAAGGGTGGGTGAGCAGTTCTTC; CDR3: CASSTSGKRVGEQFF
size: .; J: TRBJ1-2; D: .; V: TRBV6-5; DNA: TGTGCCAGCAGCGAGACAGCAACCGCTATGCGCTACACCTTC; CDR3: CASSETATAMRYTF
size: .; J: TRBJ1-2; D: TRBD1; V: TRBV5-1; DNA: TGCGCCAGCAGCGGGGGTGCGGGGACAGGGGCCTATGGCTACACCTTC; CDR3: CASSGGAGTGAYGYTF
size: .; J: TRBJ1-6; D: TRBD1; V: TRBV7-3; DNA: TGTGCCAGCAGTCTTTTCGGACAGGCGAATAATTCACCCCTCCACTTT; CDR3: CASSLFGQANNSPLHF
size: .; J: TRBJ2-7; D: .; V: TRBV7-2; DNA: TGTGCCAGCAGCTCCCAGGTGACTAGTTCATCCGAGCAGTACTTC; CDR3: CASSSQVTSSSEQYF
size: .; J: TRBJ1-5; D: .; V: TRBV4-1; DNA: TGCGCCAGCAGCCAAGCTGCGGGGGCCCTTCAGCCCCAGCATTTT; CDR3: CASSQAAGALQPQHF
size: .; J: TRBJ1-2; D: TRBD1; V: TRBV28; DNA: TGTGCCAGCAGCAACGGACAGGGGGCGATCTATGGCTACACCTTC; CDR3: CASSNGQGAIYGYTF
size: .; J: TRBJ1-4; D: TRBD1; V: TRBV5-1; DNA: TGCGCCAGCAGTCCGGACAGGGGATCTAATGAAAAACTGTTTTTT; CDR3: CASSPDRGSNEKLFF
size: .; J: TRBJ2-5; D: .; V: TRBV24-1; DNA: TGTGCCACCAGGGGGCGGCAAGAGACCCAGTACTTC; CDR3: CATRGRQETQYF
size: once; J: TRBJ2-7; D: .; V: TRBV5-5; DNA: TGTGCCAGCAGCTTGGCATTCTCCTACGAGCAGTACTTC; CDR3: CASSLAFSYEQYF
size: .; J: TRBJ1-5; D: TRBD1; V: TRBV19; DNA: TGTGCCAGTAGTACCCGACCGGGACAGGGGATTCAGCCCCAGCATTTT; CDR3: CASSTRPGQGIQPQHF
size: .; J: TRBJ1-1; D: TRBD1; V: TRBV6-5; DNA: TGTGCCAGCAGGCGGGGACAGGGTTCGGAAGCTTTCTTT; CDR3: CASRRGQGSEAFF
size: .; J: TRBJ2-2; D: TRBD2; V: TRBV27; DNA: TGTGCCAGCTCCGTAGCGGGAATATTGACCGGGGAGCTGTTTTTT; CDR3: CASSVAGILTGELFF
size: .; J: TRBJ2-5; D: .; V: TRBV5-1; DNA: TGCGCCAGCAGCTTGTCGTCGGGGCAAGAGACCCAGTACTTC; CDR3: CASSLSSGQETQYF
size: .; J: TRBJ1-4; D: .; V: TRBV4-1; DNA: TGCGCCAGCAGATCCACAGGGCTTAATGAAAAACTGTTTTTT; CDR3: CASRSTGLNEKLFF
size: .; J: TRBJ1-1; D: .; V: TRBV4-1; DNA: TGCGCCAGCAGGGCTACAGTGAACACTGAAGCTTTCTTT; CDR3: CASRATVNTEAFF
size: .; J: TRBJ2-3; D: .; V: TRBV19; DNA: TGTGCCAGTAGTCTCCAGAACACAGATACGCAGTATTTT; CDR3: CASSLQNTDTQYF
size: few; J: TRBJ2-2; D: TRBD2; V: TRBV28; DNA: TGTGCCAGCAGTACCGGACTAGCGGGAGGCGTAGGCACCGGGGAGCTGTTTTTT; CDR3: CASSTGLAGGVGTGELFF
size: .; J: TRBJ2-1; D: .; V: TRBV7-9; DNA: TGTGCCAGCAGCTTAAACCAGGGGATAAGAGATGAGCAGTTCTTC; CDR3: CASSLNQGIRDEQFF
size: .; J: TRBJ2-1; D: TRBD2; V: TRBV11-3; DNA: TGTGCCAGCAGCTTCCTAGCGGGGAACAATGAGCAGTTCTTC; CDR3: CASSFLAGNNEQFF
size: once; J: TRBJ1-2; D: .; V: TRBV6-1; DNA: TGTGCCAGCAGTGATCAGGGAATAGTCTATGGCTACACCTTC; CDR3: CASSDQGIVYGYTF
size: .; J: TRBJ1-2; D: .; V: TRBV9; DNA: TGTGCCAGCAGCGTAGATACGACAGATAACTATGGCTACACCTTC; CDR3: CASSVDTTDNYGYTF
size: .; J: TRBJ1-1; D: TRBD1; V: TRBV4-1; DNA: TGCGCCAGCAGCCGGGACAGAAACACTGAAGCTTTCTTT; CDR3: CASSRDRNTEAFF
size: .; J: TRBJ1-2; D: TRBD1; V: TRBV7-8; DNA: TGTGCCAGCAGCCTACAGGGGGACTATGGCTACACCTTC; CDR3: CASSLQGDYGYTF
size: .; J: TRBJ1-2; D: TRBD1; V: TRBV6-2/TRBV6-3; DNA: TGTGCCAGCAGTTACTACCCAGGGGGCTATTATGGCTACACCTTC; CDR3: CASSYYPGGYYGYTF
size: .; J: TRBJ1-6; D: .; V: TRBV5-5; DNA: TGTGCCAGCAGCAGAACAGGTGGAAATTCACCCCTCCACTTT; CDR3: CASSRTGGNSPLHF
size: once; J: TRBJ1-1; D: TRBD1; V: TRBV7-9; DNA: TGTGCCAGCAGCCCGCCGGACAGGGGGCCGTCAGCTTTCTTT; CDR3: CASSPPDRGPSAFF
size: .; J: TRBJ2-2; D: .; V: TRBV3-1/TRBV3-2; DNA: TGTGCCAGCAGCCAGGGGCTCGGGGAGCTGTTTTTT; CDR3: CASSQGLGELFF
size: .; J: TRBJ2-7; D: .; V: TRBV7-3; DNA: TGTGCCAGCAGCTTAACCCGGGACAATGGCGAGCAGTACTTC; CDR3: CASSLTRDNGEQYF
size: .; J: TRBJ2-3; D: TRBD2; V: TRBV29-1; DNA: TGCAGCGTTGAATGGTCTAGCGGGGGGGCCCTAGATACGCAGTATTTT; CDR3: CSVEWSSGGALDTQYF
size: .; J: TRBJ2-5; D: TRBD1; V: TRBV5-1; DNA: TGCGCCAGCAGTTGGACAGGGGGACGGGAGACCCAGTACTTC; CDR3: CASSWTGGRETQYF
size: .; J: TRBJ1-1; D: TRBD1; V: TRBV6-5; DNA: TGTGCCTTTCGGGACAGACCGAACACTGAAGCTTTCTTT; CDR3: CAFRDRPNTEAFF
size: once; J: TRBJ1-5; D: .; V: TRBV9; DNA: TGTGCCAGCAGCCCAGGGGACGTTGGCAATCAGCCCCAGCATTTT; CDR3: CASSPGDVGNQPQHF
size: .; J: TRBJ2-1; D: TRBD2; V: TRBV6-5; DNA: TGTGCCAGCAAAGCCAGCGGGAGTAAAAATGAGCAGTTCTTC; CDR3: CASKASGSKNEQFF
size: .; J: TRBJ1-5; D: TRBD1; V: TRBV28; DNA: TGTGCCAGCAGTTATCGTCAGGGGGCTCAGCCCCAGCATTTT; CDR3: CASSYRQGAQPQHF
size: .; J: TRBJ2-5; D: TRBD2; V: TRBV5-4; DNA: TGTGCCAGCAGCTTGAGTAGCGGGAGCCAAGAGACCCAGTACTTC; CDR3: CASSLSSGSQETQYF
size: .; J: TRBJ2-5; D: TRBD2; V: TRBV4-3; DNA: TGCGCCAGCAGCCAAGAGTCTGGGGGAGGGCAAGAGACCCAGTACTTC; CDR3: CASSQESGGGQETQYF
size: .; J: TRBJ2-3; D: TRBD1; V: TRBV19; DNA: TGTGCCAGTAGTATGCGACAGGGGGGAGATACGCAGTATTTT; CDR3: CASSMRQGGDTQYF
size: .; J: TRBJ2-2; D: TRBD1; V: TRBV14; DNA: TGTGCCAGCAGTCCGACAGGGGGCATGGGGGGGTCCGGGGAGCTGTTTTTT; CDR3: CASSPTGGMGGSGELFF
size: .; J: TRBJ1-3; D: .; V: TRBV5-1; DNA: TGCGCCAGCAGCTTGGCCAGGTCTGGAAACACCATATATTTT; CDR3: CASSLARSGNTIYF
size: .; J: TRBJ1-5; D: .; V: TRBV5-5; DNA: TGTGCCAGCAGCTTGGTCAGCGGTGGGGCCCAGCATTTT; CDR3: CASSLVSGGAQHF
size: .; J: TRBJ1-6; D: .; V: TRBV3-1/TRBV3-2; DNA: TGTGCCAGCAGCTTAGAACGGACAGTCGACAATTCACCCCTCCACTTT; CDR3: CASSLERTVDNSPLHF
size: .; J: TRBJ1-5; D: .; V: TRBV7-2; DNA: TGTGCCAGCAGCCCTCGTCAGGGTAATCAGCCCCAGCATTTT; CDR3: CASSPRQGNQPQHF
size: .; J: TRBJ2-7; D: .; V: TRBV28; DNA: TGTGCCAGCAGGCGAACGGGGGTCTCCTACGAGCAGTACTTC; CDR3: CASRRTGVSYEQYF
size: .; J: TRBJ2-6; D: TRBD1; V: TRBV19; DNA: TGTGCCAGTAGTACCGGGACAGGGCCCGGGGCCAACGTCCTGACTTTC; CDR3: CASSTGTGPGANVLTF
size: .; J: TRBJ1-2; D: TRBD1; V: TRBV10-2; DNA: TGCGCCAGCAAAACAGGGGAAGATGGCTACACCTTC; CDR3: CASKTGEDGYTF
size: .; J: TRBJ1-3; D: TRBD1; V: TRBV28; DNA: TGTGCCATTAGACAGGGACATACGGGAAACACCATATATTTT; CDR3: CAIRQGHTGNTIYF
size: .; J: TRBJ2-7; D: .; V: TRBV2; DNA: TGTGCCAGCAGCCGCGACAGGACCCCCAACTACGAGCAGTACTTC; CDR3: CASSRDRTPNYEQYF
size: .; J: TRBJ2-1; D: TRBD2; V: TRBV7-3; DNA: TGTGCCAGCAGCCCTGGGACTAGTAGCTTGGATGAGCAGTTCTTC; CDR3: CASSPGTSSLDEQFF
size: .; J: TRBJ1-1; D: .; V: TRBV4-3; DNA: TGCGCCAGCAGCCTAGGAGCATACACTGAAGCTTTCTTT; CDR3: CASSLGAYTEAFF
size: .; J: TRBJ2-1; D: TRBD1; V: TRBV5-3; DNA: TGTGCCAGAAGCATACGGACAGGGGGCAGGTATGAGCAGTTCTTC; CDR3: CARSIRTGGRYEQFF
size: .; J: TRBJ2-6; D: .; V: TRBV7-9; DNA: TGTGCCAGCAGCTTAGCTTACAGGGCACCCTCCTCTGGGGCCAACGTCCTGACTTTC; CDR3: CASSLAYRAPSSGANVLTF
size: .; J: TRBJ1-2; D: TRBD1; V: TRBV3-1/TRBV3-2; DNA: TGTGCCAGCAGCCAAGACGGTGGGGCAGGGGGAGGCTACACCTTC; CDR3: CASSQDGGAGGGYTF
size: once; J: TRBJ1-4; D: .; V: TRBV18; DNA: TGTGCCAGCTCACCACCCAATCCTATGTCCGGGGAAAAACTGTTTTTT; CDR3: CASSPPNPMSGEKLFF
size: .; J: TRBJ1-6; D: .; V: TRBV7-9; DNA: TGTGCCAGCAGCCTGCGACAGGTTAATAATTCACCCCTCCACTTT; CDR3: CASSLRQVNNSPLHF
size: medium-sized; J: TRBJ2-2; D: .; V: TRBV9; DNA: TGTGCCAGCAGCGTTCAGGTAGTAGGCACCGGGGAGCTGTTTTTT; CDR3: CASSVQVVGTGELFF
size: .; J: TRBJ2-3; D: TRBD2; V: TRBV13; DNA: TGTGCCAGCAGCTTACTCGCGGGAGGGCCCTCAGATACGCAGTATTTT; CDR3: CASSLLAGGPSDTQYF